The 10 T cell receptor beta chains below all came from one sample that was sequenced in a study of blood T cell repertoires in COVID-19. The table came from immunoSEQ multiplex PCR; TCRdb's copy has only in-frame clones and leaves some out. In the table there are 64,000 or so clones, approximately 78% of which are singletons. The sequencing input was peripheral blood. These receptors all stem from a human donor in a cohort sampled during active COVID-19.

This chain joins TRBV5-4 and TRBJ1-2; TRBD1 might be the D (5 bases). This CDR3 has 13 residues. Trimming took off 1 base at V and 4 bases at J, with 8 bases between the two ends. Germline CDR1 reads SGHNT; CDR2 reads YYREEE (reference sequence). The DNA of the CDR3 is TGTGCCAGCAGCTTGCCAGGGCCCTATGGCTACACCTTC. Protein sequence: CASSLPGPYGYTF.

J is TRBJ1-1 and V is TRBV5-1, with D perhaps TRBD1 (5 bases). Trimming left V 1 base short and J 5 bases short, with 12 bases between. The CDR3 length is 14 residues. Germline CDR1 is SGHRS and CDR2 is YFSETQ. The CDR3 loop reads CASSLQQGGTEAFF. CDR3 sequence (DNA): TGCGCCAGCAGCTTGCAGCAGGGTGGTACTGAAGCTTTCTTT.

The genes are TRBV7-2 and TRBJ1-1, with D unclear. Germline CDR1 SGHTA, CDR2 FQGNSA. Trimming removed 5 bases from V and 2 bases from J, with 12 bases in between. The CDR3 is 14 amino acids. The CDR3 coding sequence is TGTGCCAGCAGCCCTTTGAGTATCAACACTGAAGCTTTCTTT. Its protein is CASSPLSINTEAFF.

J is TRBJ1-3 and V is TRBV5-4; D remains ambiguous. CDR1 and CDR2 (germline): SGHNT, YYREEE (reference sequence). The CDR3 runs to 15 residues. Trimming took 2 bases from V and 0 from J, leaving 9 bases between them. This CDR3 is CASSLGGFSGNTIYF. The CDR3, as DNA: TGTGCCAGCAGCTTAGGAGGGTTCTCTGGAAACACCATATATTTT.

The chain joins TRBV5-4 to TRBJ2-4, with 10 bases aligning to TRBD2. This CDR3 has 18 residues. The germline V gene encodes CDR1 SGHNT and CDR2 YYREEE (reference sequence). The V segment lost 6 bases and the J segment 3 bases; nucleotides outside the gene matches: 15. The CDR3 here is CASTPGGAGGPVKNIQYF. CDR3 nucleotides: TGTGCCAGCACGCCAGGGGGAGCGGGGGGGCCGGTCAAAAACATTCAGTACTTC.

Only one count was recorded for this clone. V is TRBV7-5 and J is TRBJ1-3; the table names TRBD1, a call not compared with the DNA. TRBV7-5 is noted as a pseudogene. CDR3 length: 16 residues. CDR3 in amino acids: CVRSLSQGLTGNTIYF. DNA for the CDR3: TGTGTCAGAAGCTTAAGTCAGGGGCTAACCGGAAACACCATATATTTT.

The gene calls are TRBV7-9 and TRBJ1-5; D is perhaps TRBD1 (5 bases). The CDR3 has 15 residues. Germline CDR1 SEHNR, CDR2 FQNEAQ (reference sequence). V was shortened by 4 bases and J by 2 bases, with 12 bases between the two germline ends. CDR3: CASSSAGGGNQPQHF. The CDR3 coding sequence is TGTGCCAGCAGCTCCGCGGGGGGGGGCAATCAGCCCCAGCATTTT.

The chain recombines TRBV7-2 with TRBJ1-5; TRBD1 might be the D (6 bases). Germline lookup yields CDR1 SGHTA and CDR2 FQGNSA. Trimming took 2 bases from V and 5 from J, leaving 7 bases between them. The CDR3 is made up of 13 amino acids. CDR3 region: CASSLRGYQPQHF. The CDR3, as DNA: TGTGCCAGCAGCTTAAGGGGGTATCAGCCCCAGCATTTT.

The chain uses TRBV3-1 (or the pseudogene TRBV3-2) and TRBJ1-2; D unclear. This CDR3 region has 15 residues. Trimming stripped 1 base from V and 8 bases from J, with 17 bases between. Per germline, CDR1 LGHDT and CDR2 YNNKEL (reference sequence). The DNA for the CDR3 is TGTGCCAGCAGCCAAGGCACCCCTACAGCAATCGGCTACACCTTC. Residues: CASSQGTPTAIGYTF.

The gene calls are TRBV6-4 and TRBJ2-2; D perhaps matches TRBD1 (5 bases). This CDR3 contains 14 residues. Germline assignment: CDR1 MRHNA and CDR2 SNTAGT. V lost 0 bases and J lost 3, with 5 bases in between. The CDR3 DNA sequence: TGTGCCAGCAGTGACTCAGGGGACACCGGGGAGCTGTTTTTT. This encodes CASSDSGDTGELFF.